A selection of T cell receptor beta chains follows, all from one sample in a study of cytomegalovirus exposure and HLA in healthy donors. Libraries were prepared by immunoSEQ multiplex PCR; TCRdb keeps only in-frame clonotypes and omits some of them. The table shows tens of thousands of clones, with 78% occurring only once. Sequencing was carried out using PBMCs. These receptor sequences come from a man between 18 and 29 years old in good health and CMV-seropositive. Each CDR3 is given with its conserved first and last residue. The order of the fields is clone size, J gene, D gene, V gene, CDR3 protein, CDR3 DNA. D genes are given only for firm matches. Clone sizes are given selectively: once, few, many, or a class where the clone is expanded.

>-|TRBJ2-1|TRBD1|TRBV4-1
CASSQGQGNWNEQFF
TGCGCCAGCAGCCAGGGACAGGGGAATTGGAATGAGCAGTTCTTC
>-|TRBJ1-4|-|TRBV29-1
CSVGLQTEQFF
TGCAGCGTTGGCCTCCAAACAGAACAGTTTTTT
>-|TRBJ2-7|TRBD1|TRBV10-2
CASAPGTGDLYEQYF
TGCGCCAGCGCCCCCGGGACAGGGGATCTCTACGAGCAGTACTTC
>few|TRBJ2-5|-|TRBV7-6
CASSLEAWETQYF
TGTGCCAGCAGCTTGGAAGCGTGGGAGACCCAGTACTTC
>-|TRBJ2-2|-|TRBV29-1
CSVLAGWGGELFF
TGCAGCGTTCTCGCGGGATGGGGCGGGGAGCTGTTTTTT
>-|TRBJ1-2|TRBD1|TRBV4-1
CASSHGTGGVHGYTF
TGCGCCAGCAGCCATGGGACAGGTGGGGTACATGGCTACACCTTC
>-|TRBJ2-3|TRBD2|TRBV30
CAWRLAGWADTQYF
TGTGCCTGGCGACTAGCGGGATGGGCAGATACGCAGTATTTT
>-|TRBJ2-1|-|TRBV18
CASSPRTGEQFF
TGTGCCAGCTCACCTAGGACTGGTGAGCAGTTCTTC
>-|TRBJ2-1|-|TRBV29-1
CSVSSRDSQRNEQFF
TGCAGCGTTTCTTCCCGGGACTCTCAACGAAATGAGCAGTTCTTC
>few|TRBJ1-2|TRBD1|TRBV6-6
CASSSNTGGPSGYTF
TGTGCCAGCAGTTCAAACACAGGGGGTCCCTCGGGCTACACCTTC
>-|TRBJ1-5|-|TRBV6-5
CASTMGGNQPQHF
TGTGCCAGCACAATGGGGGGGAATCAGCCCCAGCATTTT
>-|TRBJ1-2|TRBD1|TRBV10-3
CAISDGTGFNYGYTF
TGTGCCATCAGTGACGGGACAGGATTTAACTATGGCTACACCTTC
>few|TRBJ1-6|-|TRBV28
CASSPRRGLENSPLHF
TGTGCCAGCAGTCCGAGGAGAGGACTGGAGAATTCACCCCTCCACTTT
>-|TRBJ2-2|TRBD2|TRBV2
CASIRDYANTGELFF
TGTGCCAGCATAAGGGACTACGCGAACACCGGGGAGCTGTTTTTT
>-|TRBJ2-1|TRBD2|TRBV4-1
CASSQDFTGTSGVNEQFF
TGCGCCAGCAGCCAAGACTTCACGGGGACTAGCGGGGTAAATGAGCAGTTCTTC
>-|TRBJ1-4|TRBD1|TRBV4-2
CASSQAWTGTNEKLFF
TGTGCCAGCAGCCAAGCCTGGACAGGGACTAATGAAAAACTGTTTTTT
>-|TRBJ1-2|TRBD1|TRBV20-1
CSATRGRGYTF
TGCAGTGCCACCAGGGGGCGCGGCTACACCTTC
>-|TRBJ2-7|-|TRBV6-5
CASSPGEGYEQYF
TGTGCCAGCAGTCCAGGGGAGGGCTACGAGCAGTACTTC
>-|TRBJ2-1|-|TRBV7-8
CASSLAQYNEQFF
TGTGCCAGCAGCTTAGCGCAGTACAATGAGCAGTTCTTC
>-|TRBJ1-4|-|TRBV30
CAWSVGRGTQNEKLFF
TGTGCCTGGAGTGTAGGACGGGGGACGCAGAATGAAAAACTGTTTTTT
>-|TRBJ2-3|-|TRBV20-1
CSATRTDTQYF
TGCAGTGCTACTCGCACAGATACGCAGTATTTT
>-|TRBJ2-7|TRBD2|TRBV18
CASSPPSGSSYEQYF
TGTGCCAGCTCACCACCGAGCGGGAGCTCCTACGAGCAGTACTTC
>-|TRBJ2-2|TRBD2|TRBV6-1
CASSERFKGLAGDTGELFF
TGTGCCAGCAGTGAAAGGTTCAAGGGGTTAGCGGGAGACACCGGGGAGCTGTTTTTT
>-|TRBJ1-2|-|TRBV28
CASSSLGGPDYGYTF
TGTGCCAGCAGTTCCCTAGGGGGACCGGACTATGGCTACACCTTC
>-|TRBJ2-3|TRBD2|TRBV2
CASRAGLANTDTQYF
TGTGCCAGCAGGGCGGGACTAGCGAACACAGATACGCAGTATTTT
>once|TRBJ2-7|-|TRBV7-8
CASSLVGANGEQYF
TGTGCCAGCAGCTTAGTAGGGGCTAACGGCGAGCAGTACTTC
>few|TRBJ2-3|TRBD2|TRBV9
CASSVEGLAPDTQYF
TGTGCCAGCAGCGTAGAAGGACTAGCACCAGATACGCAGTATTTT
>few|TRBJ1-1|TRBD1|TRBV28
CASTGSPQGAYEAFF
TGTGCCAGCACCGGTTCCCCCCAGGGGGCGTATGAAGCTTTCTTT
>-|TRBJ2-1|TRBD2|TRBV28
CASMEGSGGYSYNEQFF
TGTGCCAGCATGGAGGGCAGCGGGGGGTACTCCTACAATGAGCAGTTCTTC
>-|TRBJ2-3|-|TRBV28
CASSTRQGRADTQYF
TGTGCCAGCAGTACACGCCAGGGGCGGGCAGATACGCAGTATTTT
>-|TRBJ2-2|-|TRBV5-1
CASSSMGGTGELFF
TGCGCCAGCAGCTCCATGGGGGGCACCGGGGAGCTGTTTTTT
>once|TRBJ2-2|-|TRBV4-1
CASSQDPQGMNTGELFF
TGCGCCAGCAGCCAAGACCCCCAGGGTATGAACACCGGGGAGCTGTTTTTT
>-|TRBJ2-1|TRBD2|TRBV6-5
CASTPSGKAYNEQFF
TGTGCCAGCACCCCTAGCGGGAAGGCATACAATGAGCAGTTCTTC
>-|TRBJ2-7|-|TRBV9
CASSPEGLYEQYF
TGTGCCAGCAGCCCAGAAGGACTCTACGAGCAGTACTTC
>-|TRBJ1-1|-|TRBV30
CAWNPTLAGEAFF
TGTGCCTGGAATCCCACGCTGGCAGGGGAAGCTTTCTTT
>-|TRBJ1-2|-|TRBV11-2
CASSYRTYLGTDYGYTF
TGTGCCAGCAGCTACCGGACTTATCTAGGGACTGACTATGGCTACACCTTC
>-|TRBJ1-5|-|TRBV6-1
CASRALYQPQHF
TGTGCCAGCAGGGCCCTTTATCAGCCCCAGCATTTT
>-|TRBJ1-5|TRBD1|TRBV6-1
CASSGTGIYIQPQHF
TGTGCCAGCAGTGGGACAGGGATCTATATTCAGCCCCAGCATTTT
>-|TRBJ2-7|-|TRBV13
CASSPRGDYEQYF
TGTGCCAGCAGCCCCCGGGGAGACTACGAGCAGTACTTC
>-|TRBJ1-4|TRBD1|TRBV28
CASREGQSNEKLFF
TGTGCCAGCAGGGAGGGACAGAGCAATGAAAAACTGTTTTTT
>few|TRBJ2-2|TRBD2|TRBV2
CASSQTTSANTGELFF
TGTGCCAGCAGTCAGACGACTAGCGCGAACACCGGGGAGCTGTTTTTT
>-|TRBJ1-5|-|TRBV30
CAWSVRQSQPQHF
TGTGCCTGGAGTGTACGACAGAGTCAGCCCCAGCATTTT
>-|TRBJ1-1|TRBD1|TRBV9
CASSTGVENTEAFF
TGTGCCAGCAGTACAGGGGTTGAGAACACTGAAGCTTTCTTT